A selection of T cell receptor beta chains follows, all from one sample in a study of graft-versus-host responses after intestinal transplantation. These receptors' antigens are unknown. Clones were sequenced by immunoSEQ multiplex PCR, and TCRdb holds only the in-frame ones, with some missing. The sample includes about 110,000 clones, 85% to 95% of them seen just once. The source material was unstimulated CD8+ T cells sorted from spleen or lymph node cells, sampled before transplant. The receptor source for this set is a human donor who was the organ donor for an intestinal transplant. The conserved cysteine and the conserved F or W are not part of the CDR3 here. The D gene is left open where the match is weak.

V	J	D	CDR3
TRBV5-1	TRBJ2-5	NA	ASSPSGMETQY
TRBV6-5	TRBJ1-2	TRBD1	ASSGTGNYGYT
TRBV7-8	TRBJ1-4	NA	ASSPEGRATNEKLF
TRBV5-6	TRBJ1-4	NA	ASSLTTNEKLF
TRBV4-1	TRBJ2-1	TRBD2	ASSQDTSGNEQF
TRBV7-9	TRBJ1-1	NA	ASSLPGPTVNTEAF
TRBV5-1	TRBJ2-5	TRBD2	ASSLARASGSTETQY
TRBV7-2	TRBJ2-1	TRBD2	ASSSGGSYNEQF
TRBV7-9	TRBJ2-1	NA	ASSPHPGTTSDHEQF
TRBV9	TRBJ2-2	NA	ASSVGTGGELF
TRBV19	TRBJ2-2	NA	ASSNRQDPFNTGELF
TRBV4-1	TRBJ2-4	NA	ASSQDESGVQPKNIQY
TRBV27	TRBJ1-1	NA	ASRLQGRGTEAF
TRBV27	TRBJ2-7	TRBD2	ASSEAGAFAYEQY
TRBV9	TRBJ2-7	TRBD2	ASSVAGGRAFDEQY
TRBV6-6	TRBJ2-7	TRBD2	ASILGAGGSYEQY
TRBV28	TRBJ2-1	TRBD2	ASSPLAPSYNEQF
TRBV9	TRBJ2-1	TRBD2	ASSGTSGSSYNEQF
TRBV15	TRBJ2-2	NA	ATSSLLRGTGELF
TRBV7-9	TRBJ1-2	TRBD1	ASSYGQGAFYGYT
TRBV28	TRBJ1-2	NA	ASSNTGISGYT
TRBV19	TRBJ1-6	NA	ASSMMGAYNSPLH
TRBV5-1	TRBJ2-1	NA	ASSLGLLGNEQF
TRBV27	TRBJ1-1	NA	ASSLRGGTTEAF
TRBV9	TRBJ2-7	NA	ASSVGLSYEQY
TRBV5-8	TRBJ2-5	NA	ASSTREETQY
TRBV7-9	TRBJ2-3	NA	ASSPSDARKFTDTQY
TRBV7-6	TRBJ2-7	TRBD2	ASSPATGGTYEQY
TRBV6-1	TRBJ2-7	NA	ASTGTVTYEQY